The 9 T cell receptor beta chains listed next were all sequenced from one sample in a study of cytomegalovirus exposure and HLA in healthy donors. It was with 60 Vbeta and 13 Jbeta primers that the PCR ran. TCRdb's table, derived via immunoSEQ multiplex PCR, lists solely in-frame clones and lacks some. The data show around 150,000 clones, about 65% seen once. The sequenced sample was PBMCs. Receptor source: a man aged 35 to 55 in good health and CMV-seropositive.

This chain connects TRBV9 to TRBJ2-7; 7 bases align to TRBD1. Trimming at V came to 3 bases and at J to 1 base, leaving 7 bases not matched to a gene. CDR1 and CDR2 from the germline V gene are SGDLS and YYNGEE. This CDR3 contains 15 residues. CDR3 coding DNA: TGTGCCAGCAGCGATGGGACAGAACCTTCCTACGAGCAGTACTTC. Its translation is CASSDGTEPSYEQYF.

The J gene is TRBJ2-7, the V gene TRBV12-5; D remains ambiguous. CDR1 and CDR2 from the germline V gene are LGHNT and FRNRAP. V was cut by 1 base and J by 2 bases, with 6 bases left in between. The CDR3 runs 13 residues. The chain's CDR3 is CASGLGQTYEQYF. In nucleotides, the CDR3 is TGTGCTAGTGGTTTGGGGCAGACCTACGAGCAGTACTTC. Full variable domain (missing parts from reference TRBV12-5 and TRBJ2-7): DARVTQTPRHKVTEMGQEVTMRCQPILGHNTVFWYRQTMMQGLELLAYFRNRAPLDDSGMPKDRFSAEMPDATLATLKIQPSEPRDSAVYFCASGLGQTYEQYFGPGTRLTVT.

J is TRBJ1-6 and V is TRBV2; a possible D gene is TRBD1 (6 bases). This CDR3 is 14 amino acids long. Germline V gene lookup returns CDR1 SNHLY and CDR2 FYNNEI. Trimming took off 6 bases at V and 9 bases at J, with 15 bases between the two ends. CDR3 amino acids: CASRHSAGVSPLHF. CDR3 sequence (DNA): TGTGCCAGCAGACATTCGGCAGGGGTTTCACCCCTCCACTTT.

V usage is TRBV6-5 and J usage is TRBJ1-3, with D unclear. The germline V and J ends were trimmed by 6 bases and 2 bases, with 8 bases remaining between them. The CDR3 is 13 amino acids. Germline CDR1 MNHEY, CDR2 SVGAGI. The DNA for the CDR3 is TGTGCCAGCAGAACTCCGGCTGGAAACACCATATATTTT. Translated: CASRTPAGNTIYF.

The V and J genes are TRBV14 and TRBJ2-1; D perhaps matches TRBD2 (5 bases). This CDR3 contains 15 residues. The V gene's germline CDR1 is SGHDN and CDR2 FVKESK. V was clipped by 2 bases and J by 8 bases, with 16 bases between them. The CDR3 region is CASSQRSAEVDEQFF. The CDR3 DNA is TGTGCCAGCAGCCAAAGGAGTGCGGAGGTCGATGAGCAGTTCTTC.

The rearrangement uses TRBV7-2 and TRBJ2-2, with TRBD1 matching 7 bases. This CDR3 spans 17 amino acids. The trim removed 1 base at V and 0 bases at J, leaving 5 bases unmatched. Germline CDR1 and CDR2: SGHTA and FQGNSA. In DNA form, the CDR3 reads TGTGCCAGCAGCTTAGATAGGGGGCAGGCGAACACCGGGGAGCTGTTTTTT. Its protein is CASSLDRGQANTGELFF.

The gene calls are TRBV14 and TRBJ1-1; D not resolved. V lost 1 base, J lost 1 base, and 4 bases lay in between. Germline V gene lookup returns CDR1 SGHDN and CDR2 FVKESK. The CDR3 runs 13 residues. The CDR3 is CASSQGQNTEAFF. The DNA of the CDR3 is TGTGCCAGCAGCCAAGGACAGAACACTGAAGCTTTCTTT.

In DNA form, the CDR3 reads TGTGCCAGCAGACCCGGTGACACCGGGGAGCTGTTTTTT. The encoded protein is CASRPGDTGELFF. This rearrangement joins TRBV9 to TRBJ2-2, with D uncertain. V lost 5 bases and J 3 bases, leaving 8 bases between the germline ends. The CDR3 loop spans 13 amino acids. CDR1 and CDR2 (germline): SGDLS, YYNGEE.

The chain has TRBV2 and TRBJ2-1; 9 positions match TRBD1. After removal of 4 bases from V and 6 bases from J, the junction contained 1 base not matched to a gene. The CDR3 contains 13 residues. Germline V lookup: CDR1 SNHLY, CDR2 FYNNEI. The CDR3 DNA follows: TGTGCCAGCAGTGGACAGGGGGGCAATGAGCAGTTCTTC. Translation: CASSGQGGNEQFF.